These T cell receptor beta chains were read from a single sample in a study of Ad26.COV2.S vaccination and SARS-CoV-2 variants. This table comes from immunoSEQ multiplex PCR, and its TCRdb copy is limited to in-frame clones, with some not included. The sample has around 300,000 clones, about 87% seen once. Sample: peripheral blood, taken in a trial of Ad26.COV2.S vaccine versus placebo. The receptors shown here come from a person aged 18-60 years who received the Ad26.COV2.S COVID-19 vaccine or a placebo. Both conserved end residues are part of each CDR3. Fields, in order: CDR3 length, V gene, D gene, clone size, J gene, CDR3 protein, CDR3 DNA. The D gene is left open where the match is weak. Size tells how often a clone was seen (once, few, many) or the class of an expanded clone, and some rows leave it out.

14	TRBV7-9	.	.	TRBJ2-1	CASSLDLLAPAQFF	TGTGCCAGCAGCTTAGACCTACTAGCTCCGGCGCAGTTCTTC
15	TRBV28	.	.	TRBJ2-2	CASSLDPRGPGELFF	TGTGCCAGCAGCCTAGATCCCCGAGGCCCCGGGGAGCTGTTTTTT
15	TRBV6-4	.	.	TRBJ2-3	CASSDGGASTDTQYF	TGTGCCAGCAGTGACGGGGGGGCTAGCACAGATACGCAGTATTTT
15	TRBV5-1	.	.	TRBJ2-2	CASSRRAAITGELFF	TGCGCCAGCAGCCGTCGCGCAGCAATCACCGGGGAGCTGTTTTTT
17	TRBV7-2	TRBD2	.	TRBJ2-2	CASSSGGDTRFTGELFF	TGTGCCAGCAGCTCCGGGGGGGACACGCGGTTCACCGGGGAGCTGTTTTTT
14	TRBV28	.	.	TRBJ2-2	CASSSPQNTGELFF	TGTGCCAGCAGTTCTCCACAGAACACCGGGGAGCTGTTTTTT
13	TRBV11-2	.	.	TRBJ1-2	CASSSPRTYGYTF	TGTGCCAGCAGCTCGCCACGTACCTATGGCTACACCTTC
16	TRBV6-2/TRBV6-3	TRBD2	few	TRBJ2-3	CASSQLAVNSTDTQYF	TGTGCCAGCAGCCAACTAGCGGTAAATAGCACAGATACGCAGTATTTT
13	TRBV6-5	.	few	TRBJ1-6	CASTPEGDSPLHF	TGTGCCAGCACCCCAGAAGGTGATTCACCCCTCCACTTT
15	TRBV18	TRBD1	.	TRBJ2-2	CASSPQTGDTGELFF	TGTGCCAGCTCACCACAGACAGGGGACACCGGGGAGCTGTTTTTT
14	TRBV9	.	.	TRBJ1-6	CASSVGTNNSPLHF	TGTGCCAGCAGCGTCGGAACCAACAATTCACCCCTCCACTTT
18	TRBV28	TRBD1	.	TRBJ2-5	CASSLSRSGGQGGETQYF	TGTGCCAGCAGTTTATCAAGGTCGGGGGGACAGGGTGGAGAGACCCAGTACTTC
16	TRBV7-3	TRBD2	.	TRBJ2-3	CASSLRLAGVGDTQYF	TGTGCCAGCAGCTTAAGACTAGCGGGAGTGGGAGATACGCAGTATTTT
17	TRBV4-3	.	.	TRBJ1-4	CASSLHRGRGPSEKLFF	TGCGCCAGCAGCCTTCACCGGGGCAGGGGTCCTTCTGAAAAACTGTTTTTT
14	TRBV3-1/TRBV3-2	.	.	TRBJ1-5	CASSQGEVNQPQHF	TGTGCCAGCAGCCAAGGCGAAGTCAATCAGCCCCAGCATTTT
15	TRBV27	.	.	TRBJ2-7	CASRRNRDRYYEQYF	TGTGCCAGCAGGCGAAATAGGGACCGTTACTACGAGCAGTACTTC